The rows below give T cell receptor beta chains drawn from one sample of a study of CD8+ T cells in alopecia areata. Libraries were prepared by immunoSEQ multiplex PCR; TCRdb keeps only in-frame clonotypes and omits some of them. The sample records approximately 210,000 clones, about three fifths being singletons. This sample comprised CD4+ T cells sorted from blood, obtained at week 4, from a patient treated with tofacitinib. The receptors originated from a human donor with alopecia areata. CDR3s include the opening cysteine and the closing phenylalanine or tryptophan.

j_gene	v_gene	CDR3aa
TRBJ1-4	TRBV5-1	CASSLGQGATNEKLFF
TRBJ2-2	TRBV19	CASRYPSGTGNTGELFF
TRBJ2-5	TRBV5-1	CASSPGHQETQYF
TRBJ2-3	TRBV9	CASSVAITGTDTQYF
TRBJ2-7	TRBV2	CASSVTGGNYEQYF
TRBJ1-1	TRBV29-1	CSVEGRMNTEAFF
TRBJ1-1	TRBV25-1	CASSETSQYTEAFF
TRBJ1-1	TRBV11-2	CASSRAWNTEAFF
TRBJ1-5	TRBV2	CASSEATGGNQPQHF
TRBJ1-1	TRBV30	CAWRPDRDTEAFF
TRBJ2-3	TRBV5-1	CASSWRGQGPFGTDTQYF
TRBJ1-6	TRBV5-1	CASSQDYTDSPLHF
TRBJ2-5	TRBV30	CAWSVGVGRKTQYF
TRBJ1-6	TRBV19	CASMRGTNSPLHF
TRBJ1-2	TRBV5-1	CASSSGQGGYGYTF
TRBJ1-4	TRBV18	CASSPRDGTNEKLFF
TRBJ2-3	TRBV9	CASSFRDPSTDTQYF
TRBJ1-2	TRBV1	CTSSRYGYTF
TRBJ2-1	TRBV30	CAWSTMMGPQFF
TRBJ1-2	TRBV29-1	CSVWTGALSNYGYTF
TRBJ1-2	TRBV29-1	CSATGGFGYTF
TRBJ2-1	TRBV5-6	CASSFIPASGNEQFF
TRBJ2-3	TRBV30	CAWSVPGGSTDTQYF
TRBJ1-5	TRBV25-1	CASSELKINQPQHF
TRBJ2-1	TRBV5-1	CASSLAEGGSYNEQFF
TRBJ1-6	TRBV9	CASSIGVENSPLHF
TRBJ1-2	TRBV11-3	CASSLGGYSQDGYTF
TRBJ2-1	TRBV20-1	CSAARYNEQFF
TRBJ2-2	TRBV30	CAWRPGYTGELFF
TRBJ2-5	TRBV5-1	CASSRGGQETQYF
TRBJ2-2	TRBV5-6	CAVQGNTGELFF
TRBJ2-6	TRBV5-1	CASSGGQHGANVLTF
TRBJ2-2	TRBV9	CASSVVAGELFF
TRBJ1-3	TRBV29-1	CSVESGSGNTIYF
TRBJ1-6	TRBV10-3	CAIGGQGLSPLHF
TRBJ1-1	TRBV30	CAWVNRGRFAFF
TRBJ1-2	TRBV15	CATSREEGRGYDGYTF
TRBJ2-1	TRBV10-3	CASSSFRGGSSYNEQFF
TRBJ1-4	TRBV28	CASSTGQGSEKLFF
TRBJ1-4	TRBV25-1	CASSDPEGTNEKLFF
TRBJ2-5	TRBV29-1	CSVGEGTETQYF
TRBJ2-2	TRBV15	CATSRDLGDNQELFF
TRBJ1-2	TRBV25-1	CASSETGETYGYTF
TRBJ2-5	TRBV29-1	CSAGRVPGETQYF
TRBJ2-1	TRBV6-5	CASSSPGTSQEQFF
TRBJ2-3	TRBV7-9	CASRLGTSTDTQYF
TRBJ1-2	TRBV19	CASSHQGVNYGYTF
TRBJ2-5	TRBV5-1	CASSWDVQETQYF
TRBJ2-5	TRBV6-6	CASRPNGGETQYF
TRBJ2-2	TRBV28	CASSFNGELFF
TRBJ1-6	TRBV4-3	CASSQGGNSPLHF
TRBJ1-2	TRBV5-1	CASRQTSNYGYTF
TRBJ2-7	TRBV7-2	CASSLRHEQYF